This T cell receptor (beta chain) stems from a study of shared clonotypes between healthy human individuals. Whole-study findings and limits: It was the few donors that limited the genetic and exposure-history diversity represented. Among the subsets, naive ones generally showed larger estimated richness than memory ones.

At least ten counts were recorded for this clone. What it binds is unknown. Per the authors' pipeline: Filtering differed for immunoSEQ, which gave only junction sequences without quality scores. Sequencing used immunoSEQ multiplex PCR; TCRdb keeps in-frame clones, though not all of them. The V and J calls and clone size come from that table; D and trimming were worked out from the DNA. This sample has approximately 720,000 clones, with about two thirds found just once. This CDR3 has 16 residues. Between the trimmed V and J ends, which lost 2 bases and 1 base, there was a span of 14 bases. Germline CDR1 and CDR2: MNHEY and SMNVEV (reference sequence). Memory CD4+ cells were the fraction left after CD45RA+ naive selection.

Sequenced input: memory CD4+ T cells sorted from blood. Subset given: CD45RA-negative fraction. This receptor was obtained from a woman aged 25 to 39 in good health. The gene calls are TRBV27 and TRBJ2-5, with D possibly matching TRBD2 (5 bases). In DNA form, the CDR3 reads TGTGCCAGCAGTTTAAGGTGGGAGAGATTCCAAGAGACCCAGTACTTC. It codes for CASSLRWERFQETQYF.